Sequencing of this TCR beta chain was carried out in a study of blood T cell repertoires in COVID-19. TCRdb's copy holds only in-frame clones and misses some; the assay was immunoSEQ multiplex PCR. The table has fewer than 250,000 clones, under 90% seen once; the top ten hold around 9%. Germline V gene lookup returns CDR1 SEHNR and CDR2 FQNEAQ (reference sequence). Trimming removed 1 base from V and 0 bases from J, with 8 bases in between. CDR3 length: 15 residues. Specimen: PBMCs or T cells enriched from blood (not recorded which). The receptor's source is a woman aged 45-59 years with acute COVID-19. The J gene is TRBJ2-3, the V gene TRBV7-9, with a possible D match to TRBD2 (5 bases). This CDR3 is CASSLGLTSTDTQYF. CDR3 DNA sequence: TGTGCCAGCAGCTTAGGACTAACTAGCACAGATACGCAGTATTTT.